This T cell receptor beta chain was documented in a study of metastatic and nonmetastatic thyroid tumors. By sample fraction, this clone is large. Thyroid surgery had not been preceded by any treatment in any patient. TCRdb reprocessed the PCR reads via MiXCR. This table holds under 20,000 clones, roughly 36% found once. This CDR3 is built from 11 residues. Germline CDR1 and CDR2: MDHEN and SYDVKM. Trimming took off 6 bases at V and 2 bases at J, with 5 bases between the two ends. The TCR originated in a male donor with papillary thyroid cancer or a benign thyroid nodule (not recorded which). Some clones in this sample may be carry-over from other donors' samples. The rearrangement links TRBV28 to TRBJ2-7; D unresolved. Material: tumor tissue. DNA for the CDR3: TGTGCCAGCAGGAGAACCTACGAGCAGTACTTC. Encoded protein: CASRRTYEQYF.